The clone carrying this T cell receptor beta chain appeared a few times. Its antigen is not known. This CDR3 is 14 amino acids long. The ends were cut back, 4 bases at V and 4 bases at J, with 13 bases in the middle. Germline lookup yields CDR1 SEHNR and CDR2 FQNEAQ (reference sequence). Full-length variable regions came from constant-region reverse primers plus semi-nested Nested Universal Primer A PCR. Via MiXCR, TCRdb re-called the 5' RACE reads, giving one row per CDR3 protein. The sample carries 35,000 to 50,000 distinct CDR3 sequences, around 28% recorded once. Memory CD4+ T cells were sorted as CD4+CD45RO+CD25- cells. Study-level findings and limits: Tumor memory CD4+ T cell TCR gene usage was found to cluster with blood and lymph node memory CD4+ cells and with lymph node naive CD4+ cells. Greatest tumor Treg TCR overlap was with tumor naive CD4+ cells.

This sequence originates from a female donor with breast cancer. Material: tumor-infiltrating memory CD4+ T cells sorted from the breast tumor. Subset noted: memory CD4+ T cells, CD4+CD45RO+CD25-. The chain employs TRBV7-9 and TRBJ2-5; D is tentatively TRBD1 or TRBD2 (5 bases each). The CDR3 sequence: CASSYGADGETQYF. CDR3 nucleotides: TGTGCCAGCAGCTACGGGGCCGACGGAGAGACCCAGTACTTC.